This T cell receptor beta chain was identified during a study of blood T cell repertoires in COVID-19. Data came from immunoSEQ multiplex PCR; TCRdb stores just in-frame clones and leaves some out. The sample carries hundreds of thousands of clones, around 87% recorded once. The CDR3 covers 12 residues. The V gene lost 11 bases and the J gene lost 7 bases, with 17 bases spanning the gap. Germline V gene lookup returns CDR1 MNHEY and CDR2 SVGAGI. Sequenced: PBMCs or T cells enriched from blood (not recorded which). This clonotype originated in a young woman who had recovered from COVID-19. This chain links TRBV6-5 with TRBJ2-5; a possible D gene is TRBD2 (5 bases). In DNA form, the CDR3 reads TGTGCCGTCAAGACCGCTGCGGGGACCCAGTACTTC. Protein product: CAVKTAAGTQYF.